The clone carrying this TCR beta chain qualifies as medium-sized (0.01 to 0.1%). Original handling: Researchers report that nucleated cell counts were estimated from reference gene primer amplification. Sequenced by immunoSEQ multiplex PCR; TCRdb stores in-frame clones only, minus some. V and J calls and clone size are copied from that table; D and trimming were computed from the DNA. Of 60,000 or so clones listed, about four fifths are singletons. Seattle patients were enrolled while actively infected and followed longitudinally. The CDR3 covers 16 residues. Germline V gene sequence: CDR1 SGDLS, CDR2 YYNGEE. Between the trimmed V and J ends, which lost 0 bases and 3 bases, there was a span of 13 bases. These data originate in a study of blood T cell repertoires in COVID-19. Overall study context: Acute and convalescent COVID-19 samples came from the United States, Italy and Spain. The cDNA or gDNA used as material had been derived from T cells, B-cell-depleted T cells, or PBMCs.

Sequencing used peripheral blood. The receptor's source is a man aged 25-45 years with COVID-19, enrolled during active disease. This chain connects TRBV9 to TRBJ1-3; D remains unclear. Here the CDR3 DNA reads TGTGCCAGCAGCGTAGGCCCAGGTCGCTATGGAAACACCATATATTTT. Amino acids: CASSVGPGRYGNTIYF.